This T cell receptor (beta chain) emerged from a study of T-cell memory formation after mild COVID-19. Background on the study: Clusters of TCRs were largely donor specific.

TCRdb redid the calling of the 5' RACE reads with MiXCR, one entry per CDR3 protein. The sample records over 300,000 distinct CDR3 sequences, 20% to 25% being singletons. Germline V gene lookup returns CDR1 MGHRA and CDR2 YSYEKL. The CDR3 has 15 residues. Trimming cost V 3 bases and J 7 bases, with 15 bases left between them. The clonotype originates from a man aged 18 to 29 who had mild COVID-19 (a few samples of this study predate the infection). Cell type and time point are not known. V is TRBV4-1 and J is TRBJ1-4; no clear D gene. The sequenced sample consisted of PBMCs or a T cell subset sorted from them (not recorded which). The chain's CDR3 is CASSHSEGVVEKLFF. In DNA form, the CDR3 reads TGCGCCAGCAGCCATTCGGAGGGCGTGGTTGAAAAACTGTTTTTT.